This TCR beta chain was sequenced for a study of shared clonotypes between healthy human individuals. Regarding the study as a whole: Naive subsets generally exceeded memory subsets in estimated richness. Expectations were that clonotype sharing among donors would be affected by sequencing depth.

Details on this clone: No antigen is known for it.

This table comes from immunoSEQ multiplex PCR, and its TCRdb copy is limited to in-frame clones, with some not included. The sample has about 2.3 million clones; over 85% are singletons. Sequencing was carried out using naive CD4+ T cells from PBMCs. Subset here: CD45RA+ positively selected. This TCR was sampled from a man aged 18 to 29 in good health. Some clones in this sample may be carry-over from other donors' samples.

CDR3 nucleotides: TGTGCCAGCAGCGCGGTCGAGGGCCCGGCTCGGGAAAAACTGTTTTTT. Translated, it gives CASSAVEGPAREKLFF. The chain recombines TRBV7-9 with TRBJ1-4, with unresolved D. This CDR3 has 16 residues. V was cut by 5 bases and J by 8 bases, with 21 bases left in between. CDR1 is SEHNR and CDR2 is FQNEAQ in the germline V gene (reference sequence).